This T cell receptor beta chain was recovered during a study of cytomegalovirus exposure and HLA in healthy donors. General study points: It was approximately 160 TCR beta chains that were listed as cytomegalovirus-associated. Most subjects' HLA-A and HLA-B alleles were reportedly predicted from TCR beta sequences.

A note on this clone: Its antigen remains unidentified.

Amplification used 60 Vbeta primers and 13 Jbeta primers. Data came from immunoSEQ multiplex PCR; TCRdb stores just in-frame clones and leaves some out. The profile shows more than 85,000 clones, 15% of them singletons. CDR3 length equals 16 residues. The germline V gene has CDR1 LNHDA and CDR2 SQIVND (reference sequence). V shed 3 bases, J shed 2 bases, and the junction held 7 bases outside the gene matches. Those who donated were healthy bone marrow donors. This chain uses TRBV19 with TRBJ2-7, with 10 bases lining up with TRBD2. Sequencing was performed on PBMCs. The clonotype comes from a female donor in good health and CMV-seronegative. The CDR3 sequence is CASSIKAGGLPYEQYF. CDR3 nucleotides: TGTGCCAGTAGTATCAAAGCGGGAGGGCTTCCCTACGAGCAGTACTTC.